This T cell receptor beta chain originates from a study of shared T cell receptors in the human thymus. Generated by immunoSEQ multiplex PCR, the TCRdb table keeps only in-frame clones and is missing some. This table holds hundreds of thousands of clones, around 87% found once. CDR3 length equals 14 residues. Germline loops: CDR1 SEHNR, CDR2 FQNEAQ (reference sequence). J was trimmed by 7 bases and V by 1 base; bases with no gene match: 4. The data also belong to a second study, concerning human thymus T cells. As that study records: Thymic resections from corrective heart surgery supplied the tissue.

Sequences were obtained from thymocytes. V usage is TRBV7-9 and J usage is TRBJ1-5; 7 positions match TRBD1. The origin of this receptor is a boy less than two years old with a congenital heart defect. In nucleotides, the CDR3 is TGTGCCAGCAGCTTAGGAGGGGGCGGGCAGCCCCAGCATTTT. It specifies CASSLGGGGQPQHF.